Listed below are T cell receptor beta chains from one sample, sequenced in a study of blood T cells in healthy people across ages. A single record per CDR3 protein comes from TCRdb applying MiXCR to the 5' RACE reads. The sample gives around 1.5 million distinct CDR3 sequences, approximately 60% of which show up once; 6.5% to 8% is in the top ten. The source material was blood. The receptors were gathered from a man aged 18 to 35 in good health. The CDR3 runs from the conserved cysteine through the conserved F or W. D genes are given only for firm matches. Not every row has a clone size; where given, it reads once, few, many or a size class.

V gene,clone size,J gene,D gene,CDR3 DNA,CDR3 protein
TRBV27,few,TRBJ1-6,.,TGTGCCAGCTGGGTAACGAATGGGTCACCCCTCCACTTT,CASWVTNGSPLHF
TRBV10-3,.,TRBJ1-1,.,TGTGCCATCAGTATTGATGGCGAGGCGCCCACTGAAGCTTTCTTT,CAISIDGEAPTEAFF
TRBV29-1,.,TRBJ2-7,.,TGCAGCGGAGTCCCCGGGACAAACTTTAACTACGAGCAGTACTTC,CSGVPGTNFNYEQYF
TRBV7-2,.,TRBJ2-3,.,TGTGCCAGCAGCTTAGGGGTGCAGGCCACAGATACGCAGTATTTT,CASSLGVQATDTQYF
TRBV25-1,many,TRBJ2-6,.,TGTGCCAGCAGTCTCGGGGGCACTGGGGCCAACGTCCTGACTTTC,CASSLGGTGANVLTF
TRBV7-2,.,TRBJ2-2,.,TGTGCCAGCAGCTTAGGGAGAGGGGCCGGGGAGCTGTTTTTT,CASSLGRGAGELFF
TRBV11-1,few,TRBJ1-1,.,TGTGCCAGCAGCTTAGATGCCGGTATCCCGGGCACTGAAGCTTTCTTT,CASSLDAGIPGTEAFF
TRBV5-1,.,TRBJ2-1,TRBD2,TGCGCCAGCAGCTCCGCTAGCGGGACCCCCCCGATCGAGAAGCAGTTCTTC,CASSSASGTPPIEKQFF
TRBV19,.,TRBJ1-2,.,TGTGCCAGTAGAGGCAGGGATAACTATGGCTACACCTTC,CASRGRDNYGYTF
TRBV12-3/TRBV12-4,few,TRBJ2-5,.,TGTGCCAGCAGTCCCGCAGGAGGTTTGTTAGAGACCCAGTACTTC,CASSPAGGLLETQYF
TRBV27,.,TRBJ2-5,.,TGTGCCAGCAGTTTATCCCCACGGCCGGGATCCCAGTACTTC,CASSLSPRPGSQYF
TRBV4-1,few,TRBJ2-2,.,TGCGCCAGCAGCAAGGAACCACCCCTAGCGCAGAACACCGGGGAGCTGTTTTTT,CASSKEPPLAQNTGELFF
TRBV7-8,.,TRBJ1-5,.,TGTGCCAGCAGCTTTGACACCAGCAATCAGCCCCAGCATTTT,CASSFDTSNQPQHF
TRBV20-1,once,TRBJ2-1,TRBD2,TGCAGTGCTAGAGCCAGCGGGAGGGCCAGCATTGGCCATGGGCAGTTCTTC,CSARASGRASIGHGQFF
TRBV27,.,TRBJ1-5,TRBD1,TGTGCCAGCAGTCGCACCCGGGACAGGGTAGAAGGGGTAGGGCAGCCCCAGCATTTT,CASSRTRDRVEGVGQPQHF
TRBV6-5,.,TRBJ2-7,.,TGTGCCAGCAGTTACGATGGAGGCAGCTCCTACGAGCAGTACTTC,CASSYDGGSSYEQYF
TRBV20-1,.,TRBJ1-2,.,TGCAGTGCTAGAGATGATAGTTGGGGCTACACCTTC,CSARDDSWGYTF
TRBV27,.,TRBJ1-1,.,TGTGCCAGCAGTTTAACCGGGACGAACACTGAAGCTTTCTTT,CASSLTGTNTEAFF